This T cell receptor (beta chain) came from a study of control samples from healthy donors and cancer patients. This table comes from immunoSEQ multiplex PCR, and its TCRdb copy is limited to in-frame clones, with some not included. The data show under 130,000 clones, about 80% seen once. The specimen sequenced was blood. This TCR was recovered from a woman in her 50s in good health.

CDR3 bases: TGTGCCAGCAGCTTAGCCGGGGAGGACACCGGGGAGCTGTTTTTT. Encoded protein: CASSLAGEDTGELFF. The chain combines TRBV7-9 with TRBJ2-2, with D possibly being TRBD2 (6 bases). CDR1 SEHNR and CDR2 FQNEAQ come from the germline V gene (reference sequence). Trimming cost V 0 bases and J 3 bases, with 8 bases left between them. The CDR3 extends over 15 amino acids.